This paragraph reports one TCR beta chain. This clonotype was observed many times. This clone's antigen is unknown. No clone much larger than this one lies a single base away; base qualities are absent. The sample comes from a study of spatial heterogeneity in lung cancer (dated by TCRdb to the late 2010s). Broadly, across the study: Beta-chain transcripts were consistently detected in greater numbers than alpha-chain transcripts, which likely reflected higher beta-chain transcript abundance. TCR transcript counts in tumor regions correlated strongly with a T cell transcriptional module score from matched bulk RNA-seq. In the raw uncorrected reads, each unique combination of TCR and UMI appeared on average more than ten times. TCR alpha and beta repertoires were quantitatively compared across multiple tumor regions, matched nontumor lung and blood in non-small cell lung cancer. TCR repertoire features were related to nonsynonymous mutation counts determined by whole-exome sequencing of tumor tissue. At surgery, some 200 tumor regions, around 67 matched nontumor lung samples and 56 PBMC samples were TCR-sequenced for both alpha and beta chains.

What the authors observed across the whole study: A correlation was observed between the number of expanded intratumoral alpha and beta TCRs and the tumor nonsynonymous mutation count. Counts of ubiquitous and regional expanded TCRs were found to correlate with counts of ubiquitous and regional nonsynonymous mutations, respectively. TCR-seq was estimated to cover only approximately 7% of tumor T cells for alpha chains and 12% to 15% for beta chains. Additional single-cell paired TCR alpha and beta sequencing was considered necessary to confirm, at a functional level, the hypothesis that regional TCRs recognize regional mutations.

The V end loses 3 bases and the J end loses 2 bases, and a stretch of 14 bases separates them. Sequences GTSNPN (CDR1) and SVGIG (CDR2) are obtained from the germline V gene (reference sequence). Including the terminal cysteine and phenylalanine, the CDR3 comprises 15 residues. CDR3 DNA is the only sequence kept; it has 45 bases, read in frame from the first base. The library was built by means of 5' RACE. The listed sequencing device is NextSeq 500. The TCR library protocol attached a unique molecular identifier to each TCR cDNA molecule to allow correction of PCR and sequencing errors. Per the authors' processing: TCR identification, UMI-based error correction and CDR3 extraction were performed with Decombinator tools. TCRs above a frequency of 2 per 1,000, corresponding to the top 1% of the tumor frequency distribution, were defined as expanded. Expanded tumor TCRs were classed as regional if statistically deemed absent (corrected P<0.05) from at least one tumor region, otherwise ubiquitous. Renyi diversity was calculated using the R vegan package after each repertoire was subsampled 100 times to 5,000 TCRs. To build CDR3 similarity networks, amino acid triplet string-kernel similarity was used, and CDR3s were connected when their pairwise similarity was above 0.82. Clones were called with MiXCR by TCRdb after fastp trimmed the public reads at Q25, and only in-frame beta chains were retained. Every CDR3 protein is listed once, alongside the most common genes and DNA of its rows. The V and J calls follow TCRdb's processing rather than the paper's. The sample includes about 100,000 distinct CDR3 sequences, with 3.5% to 5% observed a single time. Clones ranked in the top ten supply about 20% of the sample.

The label giving this sample's time point can be read as: sample taken at primary tumor resection. Samples were obtained from about 69 patients with early-stage, untreated non-small cell lung cancer from the lung TRACERx cohort. TCR sequencing used whole RNA extracted from tumor and nontumor lung tissue, or from cryopreserved PBMC samples, without cell sorting. A patient was chosen for TCR sequencing only when enough RNA was available from at least two tumor regions. Tumor and adjacent nontumor lung specimens were reviewed by a lung pathologist before selection. Sample: lung tumor tissue, taken at surgery. This chain is built from TRBV30 and TRBJ1-5; no D gene can be assigned with confidence. This TCR was sampled from a male donor with early-stage non-small cell lung cancer. The nucleotide sequence reads TGTGCCTGGAGCGTTCGGGGTGAGGGCAATCAGCCCCAGCATTTT. This is translated as CAWSVRGEGNQPQHF.